This T cell receptor beta chain was recorded in a study of post-analysis software for immune sequencing data (dated by TCRdb to about 2015). About the study as a whole: Recorded disease courses included relapsing-remitting, secondary progressive and progressive-relapsing multiple sclerosis, with some patients lacking subtype annotation. Patient repertoires were compared against around twelve previously published healthy control repertoires from donors aged about 6 to 27 years. A subset of samples was prepared in parallel using single-end sample barcoding, then pooled and co-amplified after Illumina adapter ligation.

CDR1 MNHEY and CDR2 SVGAGI are derived from the germline V gene. Measured from the cysteine to the phenylalanine, the CDR3 is 15 residues long. Just CDR3 DNA is preserved here, 45 bases in frame from base 1. V is clipped by 5 bases and J by 3 bases, and the sequence between their germline boundaries is 16 bases long. A remark on this clonotype: The specificity of this receptor is unknown. There are no base qualities to consult, and no much larger clone falls within one base.

The research as a whole found: The multiple sclerosis patient group was slightly younger than the control group. Strong co-clustering of samples prepared in the same batch was shown by direct clustering with F measure, prompting a batch-effect correction. Significantly lower normalized Chao1 diversity was found in multiple sclerosis patients than in controls, suggesting substantial peripheral T-cell clonal expansion. Patients showed significantly higher frequencies than controls for a handful of TRBV segments, among them TRBV5-6, TRBV5-1 and TRBV20-1.

The receptor library was made with PCR. Data came from an Illumina HiSeq 2500. To reduce PCR and sequencing biases, unique molecular identifiers were built into the TCR beta cDNA libraries. Approximately 500,000 cDNA molecules were obtained for every 1 to 10 million input T cells, so each molecule roughly corresponded to one T cell. The patient libraries were prepared and sequenced using the same protocol as the earlier healthy control dataset. Within a given batch, samples were prepared together, multiplexed and sequenced on the same HiSeq lane. The published analysis was carried out like this. Raw barcoded reads were processed with MIGEC, discarding single-read molecular identifier groups before consensus assembly and CDR3 extraction. Clonotype tables were post-analysed with VDJtools, normalizing diversity by down-sampling all datasets to the smallest sample size. Repertoire overlap clustering matched CDR3 amino acid but not nucleotide sequences to correct batch-related cross-sample contamination. TCRdb ran its own pipeline on the public reads, namely fastp trimming at Q25 and MiXCR clone calling, and kept in-frame beta chains. Entries are consolidated by CDR3 protein sequence, retaining the most common genes and DNA. The V and J calls and clone size come from TCRdb's table, not from the authors' own analysis. For this sample the table gives some 800,000 distinct CDR3 sequences, of which roughly 50% were detected only once. The ten largest clones capture approximately 5% of the sample.

To demonstrate the VDJtools post-analysis software, TCR beta repertoires were profiled from the peripheral blood of over ten young patients with multiple sclerosis. Multiple sclerosis patients were children and adolescents aged roughly 6 to 17 years. The sample consisted of blood. The origin of this receptor is a girl between 10 and 17 years old with multiple sclerosis. Rearrangement joined TRBV6-5 to TRBJ1-1, with the D gene not clear enough to name. The CDR3 sequence is CASSPLGRGDTEAFF. The sequenced DNA: TGTGCCAGCAGTCCCCTCGGCCGTGGGGACACTGAAGCTTTCTTT.